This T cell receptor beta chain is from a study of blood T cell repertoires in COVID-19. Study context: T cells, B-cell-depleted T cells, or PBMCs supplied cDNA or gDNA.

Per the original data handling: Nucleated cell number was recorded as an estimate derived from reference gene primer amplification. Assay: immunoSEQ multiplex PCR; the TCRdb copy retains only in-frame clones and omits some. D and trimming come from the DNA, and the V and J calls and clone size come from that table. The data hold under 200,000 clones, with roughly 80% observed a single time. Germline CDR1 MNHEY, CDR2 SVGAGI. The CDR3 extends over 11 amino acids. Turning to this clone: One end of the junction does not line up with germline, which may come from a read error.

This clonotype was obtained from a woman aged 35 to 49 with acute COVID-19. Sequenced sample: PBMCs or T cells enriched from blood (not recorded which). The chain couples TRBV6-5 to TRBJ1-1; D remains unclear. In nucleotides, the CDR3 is TGTGCCAGCAGTTACGCAGGAGGGATCCACTTT. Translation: CASSYAGGIHF.